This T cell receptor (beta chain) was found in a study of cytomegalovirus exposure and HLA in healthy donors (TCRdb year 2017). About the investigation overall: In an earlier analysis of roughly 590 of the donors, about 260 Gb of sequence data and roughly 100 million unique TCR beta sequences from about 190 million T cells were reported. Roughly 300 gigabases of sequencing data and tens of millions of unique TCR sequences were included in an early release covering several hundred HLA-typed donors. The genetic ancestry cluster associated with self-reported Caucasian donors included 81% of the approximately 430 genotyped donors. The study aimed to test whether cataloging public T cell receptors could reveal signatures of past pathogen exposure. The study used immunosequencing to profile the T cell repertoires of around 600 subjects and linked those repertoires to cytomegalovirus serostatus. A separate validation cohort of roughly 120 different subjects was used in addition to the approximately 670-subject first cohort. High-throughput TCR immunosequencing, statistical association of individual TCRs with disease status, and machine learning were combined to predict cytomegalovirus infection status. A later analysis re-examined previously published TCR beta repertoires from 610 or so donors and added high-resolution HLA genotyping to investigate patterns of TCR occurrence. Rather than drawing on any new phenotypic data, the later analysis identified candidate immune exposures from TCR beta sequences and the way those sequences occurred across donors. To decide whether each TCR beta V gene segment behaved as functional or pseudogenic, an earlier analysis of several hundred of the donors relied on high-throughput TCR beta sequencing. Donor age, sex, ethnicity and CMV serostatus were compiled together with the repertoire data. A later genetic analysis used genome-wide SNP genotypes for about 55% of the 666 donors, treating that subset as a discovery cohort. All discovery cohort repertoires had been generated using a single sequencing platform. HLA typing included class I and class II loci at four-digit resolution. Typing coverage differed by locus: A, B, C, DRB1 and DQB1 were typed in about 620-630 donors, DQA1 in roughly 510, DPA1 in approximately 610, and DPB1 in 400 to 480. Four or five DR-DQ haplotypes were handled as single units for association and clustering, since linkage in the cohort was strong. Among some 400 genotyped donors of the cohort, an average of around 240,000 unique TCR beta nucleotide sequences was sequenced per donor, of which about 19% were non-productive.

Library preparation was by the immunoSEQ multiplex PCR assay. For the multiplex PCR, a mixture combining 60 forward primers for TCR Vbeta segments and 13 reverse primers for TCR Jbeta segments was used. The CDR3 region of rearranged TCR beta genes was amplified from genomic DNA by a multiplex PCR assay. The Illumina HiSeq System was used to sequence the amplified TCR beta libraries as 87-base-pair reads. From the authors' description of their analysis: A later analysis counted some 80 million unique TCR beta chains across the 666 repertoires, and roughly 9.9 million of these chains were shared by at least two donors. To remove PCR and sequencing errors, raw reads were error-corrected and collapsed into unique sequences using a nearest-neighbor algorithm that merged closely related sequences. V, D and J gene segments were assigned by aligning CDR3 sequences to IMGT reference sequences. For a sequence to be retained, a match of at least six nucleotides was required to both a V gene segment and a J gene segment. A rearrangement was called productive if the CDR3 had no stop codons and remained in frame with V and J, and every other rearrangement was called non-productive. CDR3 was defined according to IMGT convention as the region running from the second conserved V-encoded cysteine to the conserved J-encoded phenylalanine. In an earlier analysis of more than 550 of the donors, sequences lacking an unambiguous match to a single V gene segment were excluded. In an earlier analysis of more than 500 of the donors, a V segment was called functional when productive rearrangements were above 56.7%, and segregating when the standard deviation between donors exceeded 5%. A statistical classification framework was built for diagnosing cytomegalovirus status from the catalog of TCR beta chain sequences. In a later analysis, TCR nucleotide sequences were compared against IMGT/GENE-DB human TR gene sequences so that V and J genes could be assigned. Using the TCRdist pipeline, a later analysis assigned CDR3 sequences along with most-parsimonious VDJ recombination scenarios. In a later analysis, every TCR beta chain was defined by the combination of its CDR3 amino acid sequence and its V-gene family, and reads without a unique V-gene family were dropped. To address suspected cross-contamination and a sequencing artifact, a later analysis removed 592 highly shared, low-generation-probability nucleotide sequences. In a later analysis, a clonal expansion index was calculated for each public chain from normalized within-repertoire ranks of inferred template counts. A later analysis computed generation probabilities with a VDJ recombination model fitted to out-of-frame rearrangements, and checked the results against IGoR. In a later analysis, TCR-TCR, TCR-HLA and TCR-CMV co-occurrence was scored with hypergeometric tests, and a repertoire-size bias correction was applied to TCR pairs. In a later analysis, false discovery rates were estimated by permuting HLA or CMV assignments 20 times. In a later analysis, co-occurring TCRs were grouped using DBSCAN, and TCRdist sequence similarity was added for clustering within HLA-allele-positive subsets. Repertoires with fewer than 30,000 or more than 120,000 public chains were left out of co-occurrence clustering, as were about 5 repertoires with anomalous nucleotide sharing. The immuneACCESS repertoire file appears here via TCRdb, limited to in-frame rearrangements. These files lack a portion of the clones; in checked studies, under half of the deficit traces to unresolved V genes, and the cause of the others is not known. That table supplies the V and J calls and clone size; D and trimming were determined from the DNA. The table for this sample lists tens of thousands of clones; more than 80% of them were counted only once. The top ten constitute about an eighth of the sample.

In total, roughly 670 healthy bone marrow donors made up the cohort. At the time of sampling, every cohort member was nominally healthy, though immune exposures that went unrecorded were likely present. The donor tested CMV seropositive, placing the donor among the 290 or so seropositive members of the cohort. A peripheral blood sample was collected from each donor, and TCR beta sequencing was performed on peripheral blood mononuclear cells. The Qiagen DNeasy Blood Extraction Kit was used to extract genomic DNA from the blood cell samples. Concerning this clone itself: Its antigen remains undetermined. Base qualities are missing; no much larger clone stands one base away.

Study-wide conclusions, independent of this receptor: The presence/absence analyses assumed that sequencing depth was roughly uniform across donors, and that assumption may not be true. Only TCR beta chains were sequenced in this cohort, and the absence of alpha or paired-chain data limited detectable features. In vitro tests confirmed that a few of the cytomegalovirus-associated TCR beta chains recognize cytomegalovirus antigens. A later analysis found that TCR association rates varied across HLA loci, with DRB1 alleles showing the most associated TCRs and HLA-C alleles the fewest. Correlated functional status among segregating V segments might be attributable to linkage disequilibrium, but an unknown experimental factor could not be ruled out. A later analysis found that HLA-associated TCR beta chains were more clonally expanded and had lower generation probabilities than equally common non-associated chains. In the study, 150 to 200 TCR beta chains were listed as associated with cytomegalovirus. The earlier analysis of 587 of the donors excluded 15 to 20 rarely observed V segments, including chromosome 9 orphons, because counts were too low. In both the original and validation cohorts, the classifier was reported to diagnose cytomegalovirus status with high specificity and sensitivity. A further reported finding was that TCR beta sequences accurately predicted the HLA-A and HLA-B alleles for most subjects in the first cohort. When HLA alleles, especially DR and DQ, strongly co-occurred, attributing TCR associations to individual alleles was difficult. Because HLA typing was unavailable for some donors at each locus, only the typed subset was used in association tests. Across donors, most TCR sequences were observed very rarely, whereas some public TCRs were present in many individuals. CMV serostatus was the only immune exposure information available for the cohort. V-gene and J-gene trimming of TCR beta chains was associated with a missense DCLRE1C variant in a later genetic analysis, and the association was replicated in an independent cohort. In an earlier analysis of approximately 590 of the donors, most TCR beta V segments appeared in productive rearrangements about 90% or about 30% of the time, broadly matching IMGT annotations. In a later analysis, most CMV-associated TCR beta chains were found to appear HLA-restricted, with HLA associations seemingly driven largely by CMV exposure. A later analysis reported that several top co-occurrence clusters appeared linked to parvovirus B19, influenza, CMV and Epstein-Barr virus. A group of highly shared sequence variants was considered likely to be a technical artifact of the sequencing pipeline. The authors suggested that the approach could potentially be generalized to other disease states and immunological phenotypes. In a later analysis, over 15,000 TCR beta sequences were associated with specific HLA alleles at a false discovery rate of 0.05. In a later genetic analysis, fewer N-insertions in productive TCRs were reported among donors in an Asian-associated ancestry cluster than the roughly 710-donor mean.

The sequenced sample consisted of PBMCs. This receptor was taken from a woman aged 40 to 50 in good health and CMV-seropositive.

CDR3 reads: CASGPTGALRNAEAFF. The nucleotide sequence reads TGTGCCAGCGGACCAACTGGGGCGCTTAGAAACGCTGAAGCTTTCTTT. This chain joins TRBV28 to TRBJ1-1; a tentative D match to TRBD1 spans 5 bases. The CDR3 has 16 amino acids, counting the end cysteine and phenylalanine. The entry retains the CDR3 DNA only, 48 bases that are in frame from base 1. The trim is 8 bases for V and 6 bases for J, with a gap of 25 bases between the germline ends. The germline V gene specifies MDHEN as CDR1 and SYDVKM as CDR2.